This entry is about one T cell receptor (beta chain). This record comes from a study of cytomegalovirus exposure and HLA in healthy donors. About the research overall: As an earlier analysis found, about 190 million T cells yielded about 120 million unique TCR beta sequences.

The PCR contained 60 Vbeta and 13 Jbeta primers. Assay used: immunoSEQ multiplex PCR; TCRdb lists only in-frame clones, some missing. The table lists approximately 75,000 clones, roughly 75% of them singletons. CDR1 and CDR2 from the germline V gene are MNHNS and SASEGT. The CDR3 is made up of 13 amino acids. V lost 6 bases to trimming and J lost 5 bases; unmatched junction nucleotides: 1. The source of this sequence is a male donor in good health and CMV-seronegative. The chain combines TRBV6-1 with TRBJ2-2, with 9 bases lining up with TRBD1. The specimen sequenced was PBMCs. The CDR3 sequence is CASSGQGTGELFF. The CDR3 DNA follows: TGTGCCAGCAGCGGACAGGGGACCGGGGAGCTGTTTTTT.